The rows below give T cell receptor beta chains drawn from one sample of a study of T-cell reconstitution after alpha-beta-depleted transplantation in children. TCRdb fed the PCR reads into MiXCR, producing one record per CDR3 protein. This table holds 200,000 to 250,000 distinct CDR3 sequences, approximately 9.5% found once. The source was PBMCs from the stem cell graft donor, collected from the stem cell graft. Receptors were obtained from a human donor who donated a stem cell graft to a child with acute lymphoblastic leukemia. Both conserved end residues are part of each CDR3.

J	V	CDR3
TRBJ1-4	TRBV29-1	CSAQTGRFEKLFF
TRBJ2-3	TRBV10-3	CATDAGGSTDTQYF
TRBJ2-3	TRBV20-1	CSARDFMGTSTDTQYF
TRBJ2-1	TRBV6-5	CASSYLGNRLDNEQFF
TRBJ2-3	TRBV6-1	CASRSEGHTDTQYF
TRBJ1-1	TRBV5-1	CASSLEDSLGTEAFF
TRBJ1-2	TRBV6-2/TRBV6-3	CASSWQGDYGYTF
TRBJ2-7	TRBV25-1	CASSDGGVYEQYF
TRBJ2-7	TRBV7-6	CASSLLQTSYEQYF
TRBJ2-3	TRBV20-1	CSARFETSGLTDTQYF
TRBJ2-3	TRBV20-1	CSALPPGKEQYF
TRBJ1-2	TRBV7-9	CASSLGIGDGYTF
TRBJ1-5	TRBV5-1	CASSLARLLNLSNQPQHF
TRBJ1-2	TRBV27	CASRSAGGNTNYGYTF
TRBJ2-5	TRBV10-2	CASSGWTGDAVETQYF
TRBJ2-5	TRBV7-9	CASSLPGLQETQYF
TRBJ2-2	TRBV11-2	CASSPRLAGGQTTGELFF
TRBJ1-1	TRBV5-1	CASSFPTGENTEAFF
TRBJ1-1	TRBV7-9	CASSPPPSVSNTEAFF
TRBJ1-1	TRBV5-1	CASSFGTLNTEAFF
TRBJ2-3	TRBV7-2	CASSLVRRGSTDTQYF
TRBJ1-6	TRBV12-3/TRBV12-4	CASSLRTGDNSPLHF
TRBJ2-1	TRBV7-2	CASSLSGASSYNEQFF
TRBJ2-1	TRBV6-2/TRBV6-3	CASSSFRDRVGNEQFF
TRBJ1-1	TRBV19	CASSTLGANTEAFF
TRBJ1-1	TRBV20-1	CSATSPEVGARGSTEAFF
TRBJ1-4	TRBV5-1	CASSAGQRSANEKLFF
TRBJ2-3	TRBV5-1	CASSLGAERDTQYF
TRBJ2-1	TRBV5-5	CASSLTADGAIYNEQFF
TRBJ2-5	TRBV7-6	CASSLVTGERETQYF